This T cell receptor (beta chain) is drawn from a study of graft-versus-host responses after intestinal transplantation listed by TCRdb under 2021. Context from the whole study: Recipients received multivisceral, liver-intestinal, or isolated intestinal transplants. Every recipient was given anti-thymocyte globulin induction, followed by about 3 years of maintenance tacrolimus and steroids. Graft-versus-host and host-versus-graft alloreactive T cell clones were tracked in the graft, circulation and bone marrow after intestinal transplantation using bulk TCR-beta CDR3 sequencing. To identify alloreactive clones, pre-transplant mixed lymphocyte reaction products were sequenced and then compared with unstimulated pre-transplant donor and recipient T cells. The cohort enrolled 20 to 25 intestinal transplant recipients, one of whom was a retransplant, and a few patients without pretransplant specimens were excluded. Donor T cell macrochimerism was defined as a peak of at least 4% donor T cells among recipient peripheral blood mononuclear cells. Instead of going to the commercial service, samples from three later patients were sequenced in-house on an Illumina MiSeq and processed with MiXCR.

This clone was counted a few times. The sample holds no much larger clone one base away, and base qualities are not on file. Results the study describes overall, beyond this receptor: GvH clones were detected in recipient bone marrow, and some of these GvH clones were observed earlier in ileal mucosa or blood, consistent with an intestinal mucosal origin. The conclusions were limited by the relatively low number and heterogeneity of the intestinal transplant patients. Peak levels of circulating GvH clones were associated with declines in HvG clones early after transplant. In patients with donor T cell macrochimerism, the allografts had high GvH to HvG T cell clonal ratios.

Library generation was performed with the immunoSEQ multiplex PCR assay. For most patients, genomic DNA was isolated with the Qiagen DNeasy Blood and Tissue Kit and sent frozen to Adaptive Biotechnologies for TCR sequencing. For most patients, high-throughput TCR-beta CDR3 sequencing of genomic DNA was performed by Adaptive Biotechnologies. The published analysis was carried out like this. Adaptive's ImmunoSEQ software was the source of the TCR sequencing data for around 20 patients, while a few other patients were processed with MiXCR and VDJtools. CD4 versus CD8 sorting errors were corrected by removing sequences found in both subsets at a frequency ratio below 5:1. CDR3 nucleotide sequences shared by donor and recipient were removed because the origin of these sequences could not be assigned. Alloreactive clones required at least 2-fold expansion over unstimulated cells and minimum CFSE-low frequency of 0.002% (template counts) or 0.001% (read counts). Clones detected in sequenced pre-transplant spleen, lymph node, or MLR CFSE-low populations of the donor or recipient were defined as mappable. The cumulative frequency of alloreactive clones was calculated as a percentage of all sequences, weighted by copy number. TCRdb limited this immuneACCESS table to in-frame rearrangements with V and J called. A share of clones is missing; checked studies link under half to unresolved V genes, and the rest is unexplained. That table supplies the V and J calls and clone size; D and trimming were determined from the DNA. The sample table records about 25,000 clones; just under 40% of these occur just once. 0.65% to 0.8% of the sample rests with the top ten.

From the germline V gene, CDR1 is MDHEN and CDR2 is SYDVKM. Relative to germline, V is 9 bases shorter and J is 8 bases shorter, with 22 bases between their ends. Taken from cysteine to phenylalanine, the CDR3 has 15 residues. Solely the CDR3 DNA is kept, with 45 bases framed from the first base. The time point label for this specimen denotes: cells obtained before transplantation from donor or recipient. In the mixed lymphocyte reactions, roughly 200,000 CFSE-labeled pre-transplant responders were plated with roughly 200,000 irradiated violet-dye-labeled stimulators and cultured for approximately 6 days. Proliferating CD3+CD4+CFSE-low and CD3+CD8+CFSE-low responder cells were FACS-sorted on a BD Influx sorter after the mixed lymphocyte reaction.

Recombination linked TRBV28 to TRBJ1-4, with no reliable assignment of the D segment. The specimen comprised alloreactive CD4+ T cells from a mixed lymphocyte reaction culture, sampled before intestinal transplant. The sample's cell subset or site, from its label and the paper: CFSE-low proliferating T cells sorted from roughly six-day pre-transplant mixed lymphocyte reaction (GvH or HvG direction). This clonotype was obtained from a human patient who received an intestinal transplant. The DNA reads TGTGCCAGTCTTCGACGGGATTTGGGTAGGGAAAAACTGTTTTTT. Its amino acids are CASLRRDLGREKLFF.